The source of this T cell receptor (beta chain) is a study of cytomegalovirus exposure and HLA in healthy donors. In the study overall: Among about 179 million T cells, an earlier analysis found 90 million to 130 million unique TCR beta sequences. Most genotyped donors, 65% to 85% of more than 300, had Caucasian-associated genetic ancestry.

Primers included in the PCR were 60 Vbeta and 13 Jbeta primers. Profiling relied on immunoSEQ multiplex PCR, and the TCRdb table lists in-frame clones only, not all of them. Of about 160,000 clones listed, 70% to 80% are singletons. Trimming pared 1 base from V and 4 bases from J, leaving 10 bases between. The CDR3 spans 14 residues. The V gene's germline CDR1 is SGHTA and CDR2 FQGNSA. Study-level points and caveats: Reported performance of the classifier showed diagnosis of cytomegalovirus status with high specificity and sensitivity.

Only a few counts were recorded for this clone. Its antigen is unidentified. This chain joins TRBV7-2 and TRBJ1-2; D is possibly TRBD1 (6 bases). The sequencing sample was made of PBMCs. The sequence derives from a man aged 50 to 60 in good health and CMV-seropositive. The CDR3: CASSLERGAYGYTF. Here the CDR3 DNA reads TGTGCCAGCAGCTTAGAGCGGGGGGCCTATGGCTACACCTTC.